The table lists the clone carrying this T cell receptor (beta chain) with a count of one. What it recognizes is unknown. This entry comes from a study of STAT5B mutations in CD4+ large granular lymphocyte leukemia. Study-level results: Approximately 25% of private leukemic clonotypes occurred rarely in other patients' non-leukemic repertoires.

The CDR3 is 20 residues long. V was pared by 3 bases and J by 0 bases, with 15 bases of the junction left unmatched. Germline assignment: CDR1 SGHNT and CDR2 YYREEE (reference sequence). Using immunoSEQ multiplex PCR, the repertoire was profiled, and TCRdb retains in-frame clones only, with some absent. The data hold tens of thousands of clones, with roughly 81% observed a single time. The receptor was derived from a human donor in good health. The chain is built from TRBV5-4 and TRBJ2-1, with 10 bases matching TRBD2. Material: CD4+ T cells from blood buffy coats. The CDR3 spells CASSYYRASGSSGSYNEQFF. The CDR3 DNA follows: TGTGCCAGCAGCTACTATCGGGCTAGCGGGAGTTCGGGCTCCTACAATGAGCAGTTCTTC.